This entry lists 23 T cell receptor beta chains sequenced from one sample in a study of cytomegalovirus exposure and HLA in healthy donors. 13 Jbeta primers and 60 Vbeta primers were used for the PCR. TCRdb's table, derived via immunoSEQ multiplex PCR, lists solely in-frame clones and lacks some. Among 150,000 to 200,000 clones listed, over 65% were seen once. The sample comprised PBMCs. These TCRs come from a man between 35 and 55 years old in good health and CMV-seropositive.

This chain joins TRBV5-4 and TRBJ2-1; D is perhaps TRBD1 (5 bases). Germline loops: CDR1 SGHNT, CDR2 YYREEE (reference sequence). Trimming left V 4 bases short and J 6 bases short, with 14 bases between. This CDR3 spans 14 amino acids. The CDR3 spells CASSRARDRNEQFF. The CDR3, as DNA: TGTGCCAGCAGCCGCGCCAGGGATCGCAATGAGCAGTTCTTC.

CDR3 residues: CASSKRTRQGSTDTQYF. The CDR3 DNA follows: TGTGCCAGTAGTAAAAGAACTCGACAGGGCAGCACAGATACGCAGTATTTT. The chain is built from TRBV19 and TRBJ2-3; 7 nucleotides match TRBD1. Looked up from germline, CDR1 is LNHDA and CDR2 is SQIVND (reference sequence). The CDR3 loop spans 17 amino acids. V gave up 4 bases and J gave up 0 bases; unmatched junction bases: 10.

This chain connects TRBV9 to TRBJ2-2; 7 bases agree with TRBD2. This CDR3 has 15 residues. V lost 4 bases and J lost 0; bases outside the gene matches: 3. The germline V gene has CDR1 SGDLS and CDR2 YYNGEE. The CDR3 protein is CASSPSGANTGELFF. The DNA of the CDR3 is TGTGCCAGCAGCCCAAGCGGGGCGAACACCGGGGAGCTGTTTTTT.

This chain uses TRBV19 with TRBJ1-5; D possibly corresponds to TRBD1 (6 bases). The germline V gene has CDR1 LNHDA and CDR2 SQIVND (reference sequence). V shed 5 bases and J shed 2 bases, with 16 bases lying between them. The CDR3 contains 16 residues. CDR3 bases: TGTGCCAGTAGTCTCAGGGGCGGGGGTGGCAATCAGCCCCAGCATTTT. Encoded protein: CASSLRGGGGNQPQHF. The full variable domain, its missing parts supplied by reference TRBV19 and TRBJ1-5, is DGGITQSPKYLFRKEGQNVTLSCEQNLNHDAMYWYRQDPGQGLRLIYYSQIVNDFQKGDIAEGYSVSREKKESFPLTVTSAQKNPTAFYLCASSLRGGGGNQPQHFGDGTRLSIL.

The sample holds one count of this clone. V is TRBV7-9 and J is TRBJ2-3; TRBD1 might be the D (6 bases). V was trimmed by 7 bases and J by 11 bases, leaving 13 bases between them. In germline, CDR1 is SEHNR, CDR2 FQNEAQ (reference sequence). The CDR3 has 11 residues. CDR3 sequence: CASIQTGRQYF. The CDR3 nucleotides read TGTGCCAGCATCCAAACAGGGAGGCAGTATTTT.

The V call is TRBV27, the J call TRBJ2-7; D is perhaps TRBD1 (6 bases). Trimming took 5 bases from V and 0 from J, leaving 14 bases between them. The CDR3 is made up of 15 amino acids. CDR1 is MNHEY, CDR2 SMNVEV, per germline (reference sequence). In DNA, the CDR3 is TGTGCCAGCAGTCCCCAGGGGCGAACCTCCTACGAGCAGTACTTC. Translating gives CASSPQGRTSYEQYF.

This clone has a single count. The genes are TRBV6-5 and TRBJ2-7, with 7 bases identical to TRBD1. V dropped 6 bases and J dropped 7; count of bases not matched to a gene: 9. This CDR3 is built from 13 residues. Germline V gives CDR1 MNHEY, CDR2 SVGAGI. The CDR3 coding sequence is TGTGCCAGCAGCCTATATTCGACAGGGGAGCAGTACTTC. Translating gives CASSLYSTGEQYF.

In its sample, this clone was seen once. This chain connects TRBV5-8 to TRBJ2-3; possible D gene TRBD1, 5 bases. Germline V gene data show CDR1 as SGHTS and CDR2 as YDEGEE. There are 13 residues in the CDR3. V shed 5 bases and J shed 0 bases, with 7 bases lying between them. DNA of the CDR3: TGTGCCAGCAGGGACACCAGCACAGATACGCAGTATTTT. This sequence encodes CASRDTSTDTQYF.

The V and J genes are TRBV19 and TRBJ1-1; 7 bases map to TRBD1. The length of the CDR3 is 13 residues. Per germline, CDR1 LNHDA and CDR2 SQIVND (reference sequence). J lost 1 base, V lost 4 bases, and 0 bases had no gene match. The DNA of the CDR3 is TGTGCCAGTAGTAGACAGGGGAACACTGAAGCTTTCTTT. This codes for CASSRQGNTEAFF.

This clone has more than one count but fewer than ten. J is TRBJ2-5 and V is TRBV7-8; TRBD1 aligns across 7 bases. This CDR3 comprises 19 residues. Germline V gene data show CDR1 as SGHVS and CDR2 as FQNEAQ. Losses at the gene ends were 5 bases for V and 1 base for J; bases not matched to a gene: 19. The CDR3 protein is CASSSTHRRPGQSQETQYF. The CDR3 DNA sequence: TGTGCCAGCAGCAGCACCCACCGCCGTCCGGGACAGAGCCAAGAGACCCAGTACTTC.

The V gene is TRBV19, the J gene TRBJ2-3, with TRBD2 matching 14 bases. The CDR3 is 18 residues long. The V and J ends lost 5 bases and 6 bases, in that order; junction bases with no gene match: 13. CDR1 and CDR2 from the germline V gene are LNHDA and SQIVND (reference sequence). CDR3 sequence reads: CASSPGLAGGRVSDTQYF. Here the CDR3 DNA reads TGTGCCAGTAGTCCCGGACTAGCGGGGGGTCGGGTTTCCGATACGCAGTATTTT.

The chain employs TRBV9 and TRBJ1-1; 8 nucleotides agree with TRBD1. V trimming: 3 bases; J trimming: 4 bases; junction bases outside the gene matches: 5. Germline values: CDR1 SGDLS, CDR2 YYNGEE. The CDR3 is 14 amino acids. DNA of the CDR3: TGTGCCAGCAGCGGGGGACAGGTGGGCACTGAAGCTTTCTTT. Residues: CASSGGQVGTEAFF.

The CDR3 protein is CASSDSWNTEAFF. CDR3 DNA: TGTGCCAGCAGCGACAGTTGGAACACTGAAGCTTTCTTT. The rearrangement joins TRBV7-9 to TRBJ1-1, with D perhaps TRBD1 (5 bases). Germline CDR1 is SEHNR and CDR2 is FQNEAQ (reference sequence). V lost 5 bases and J 1 base, leaving 8 bases between the germline ends. The CDR3 has 13 amino acids.

The V and J genes are TRBV7-2 and TRBJ1-5; no clear D. V lost 4 bases to trimming and J lost 5 bases, with 15 bases between them. The CDR3 extends over 15 amino acids. Germline V gene sequence: CDR1 SGHTA, CDR2 FQGNSA. The CDR3 is CASSYGGRADQPQHF. The CDR3 DNA reads TGTGCCAGCAGCTACGGAGGGCGGGCCGATCAGCCCCAGCATTTT.

This chain uses TRBV4-2 with TRBJ1-3; D ambiguous. Germline loops: CDR1 LGHNA, CDR2 YNFKEQ. The CDR3 runs 17 residues. Trimming removed 0 bases at V and 4 bases at J, with 16 bases between. CDR3 amino acids: CASSQDNGGNSGNTIYF. CDR3 DNA: TGTGCCAGCAGCCAAGATAATGGAGGGAACTCCGGAAACACCATATATTTT.

V and J are TRBV5-6 and TRBJ2-3; maybe TRBD1 (5 bases). V lost 2 bases to trimming and J lost 4 bases, with 14 bases between them. The CDR3 has 15 residues. The V gene's germline CDR1 is SGHDT and CDR2 YYEEEE. In DNA form, the CDR3 reads TGTGCCAGCAGCTTAGCAGGGAATCCCGCAGATACGCAGTATTTT. Its protein product is CASSLAGNPADTQYF.

This sequence joins TRBV7-2 and TRBJ2-7; 8 bases agree with TRBD1. Trimming removed 5 bases from V and 2 bases from J; junction bases left unmatched: 2. Germline-derived CDR1 and CDR2 are SGHTA and FQGNSA. The CDR3 totals 13 residues. CDR3 coding DNA: TGTGCCAGCAGCGTGGGACAGGCCTACGAGCAGTACTTC. Its translation: CASSVGQAYEQYF.

This clone was found once. The V gene is TRBV4-3, the J gene TRBJ2-3, with 7 bases aligning to TRBD1. CDR3 size: 14 residues. Germline CDR1 and CDR2: LGHNA and YSLEER. V was clipped by 5 bases and J by 3 bases; unmatched bases: 5. DNA of the CDR3: TGCGCCAGCAGCAACAGGGGTAGGACAGATACGCAGTATTTT. Amino acid sequence: CASSNRGRTDTQYF.

The V and J genes are TRBV6-1 and TRBJ1-5, with D tentatively TRBD1 (5 bases). V was shortened by 5 bases and J by 4 bases, with 15 bases between the two germline ends. The germline V gene has CDR1 MNHNS and CDR2 SASEGT. The CDR3 spans 15 residues. CDR3 amino acids: CASSLRGWGNQPQHF. The CDR3 DNA is TGTGCCAGCAGTCTACGGGGGTGGGGGAATCAGCCCCAGCATTTT.

The chain has TRBV19 and TRBJ1-1; 7 nucleotides align to TRBD1. The CDR3 is 13 amino acids. The V gene's germline CDR1 is LNHDA and CDR2 SQIVND (reference sequence). V lost 4 bases and J lost 1; bases outside the gene matches: 0. The CDR3 DNA reads as TGTGCCAGTAGTAGGGACAGGAACACTGAAGCTTTCTTT. Amino acid sequence: CASSRDRNTEAFF.

This clone was seen just once. The rearrangement uses TRBV7-8 and TRBJ2-1; D might be TRBD1 (5 bases). V was clipped by 4 bases and J by 6 bases, with 13 bases between them. The CDR3 runs 14 residues. Germline CDR1 and CDR2: SGHVS and FQNEAQ. The CDR3 sequence: CASSSLDNFNEQFF. Here the CDR3 DNA reads TGTGCCAGCAGCTCCCTGGACAATTTCAATGAGCAGTTCTTC.

This clone has a single count. The rearrangement uses TRBV4-3 and TRBJ2-7; 7 bases fit TRBD1. The CDR3 covers 15 residues. From germline, CDR1 is LGHNA and CDR2 YSLEER. Trimming cost V 6 bases and J 0 bases; bases outside gene matches: 8. CDR3 sequence: CASSPGTASSYEQYF. DNA for the CDR3: TGCGCCAGCAGTCCCGGGACAGCGAGCTCCTACGAGCAGTACTTC.

This clone was observed a few times. The chain employs TRBV6-5 and TRBJ2-7; 11 bases fit TRBD2. CDR3 length: 15 amino acids. Germline assignment: CDR1 MNHEY and CDR2 SVGAGI. V shed 5 bases and J 5 bases; nucleotides not matched to a gene: 8. The CDR3 reads CASSLAGGVGNEQYF. CDR3 DNA sequence: TGTGCCAGCAGTCTAGCGGGGGGCGTTGGGAACGAGCAGTACTTC.